These T cell receptor beta chains were read from a single sample in a study of blood T cell repertoires in COVID-19. TCRdb's table, derived via immunoSEQ multiplex PCR, lists solely in-frame clones and lacks some. The table includes a few hundred thousand clones, about 82% detected once. The material sequenced was peripheral blood. Source of these receptors: a woman aged 50 to 60 with acute or convalescent COVID-19. Each CDR3 is given with its conserved first and last residue. A D gene is named only where the DNA matches it firmly. Clone size is stated in some rows and not others, as once, few, many or a class when expanded.

.	once	TRBJ1-5	TRBV15	CATSREETGQPQHF	TGTGCCACCAGCAGAGAGGAAACGGGTCAGCCCCAGCATTTT
.	.	TRBJ1-1	TRBV25-1	CASSEGGGGFTEAFF	TGTGCCAGCAGTGAAGGGGGAGGGGGTTTCACTGAAGCTTTCTTT
TRBD2	few	TRBJ2-1	TRBV7-9	CASSLDRGGRDEQFF	TGTGCCAGCAGCTTGGATAGGGGCGGGAGGGATGAGCAGTTCTTC
.	.	TRBJ1-2	TRBV18	CASSPNRDNYGYTF	TGTGCCAGCTCACCTAACAGGGATAACTATGGCTACACCTTC
.	.	TRBJ1-1	TRBV29-1	CSVPGQYTEAFF	TGCAGCGTTCCCGGACAGTACACTGAAGCTTTCTTT
.	.	TRBJ1-5	TRBV7-9	CASSLGLNQPQHF	TGTGCCAGCAGCTTAGGACTCAATCAGCCCCAGCATTTT
.	once	TRBJ1-4	TRBV14	CASSQVPSGEKLFF	TGTGCCAGCAGCCAAGTCCCATCGGGTGAAAAACTGTTTTTT
TRBD2	once	TRBJ2-1	TRBV19	CASILAGGPEQFF	TGTGCCAGCATTCTAGCGGGAGGGCCCGAGCAGTTCTTC
TRBD2	.	TRBJ2-2	TRBV5-1	CASSPLLAGGTGELFF	TGCGCCAGCAGCCCCCTGCTAGCGGGGGGAACCGGGGAGCTGTTTTTT
.	.	TRBJ2-3	TRBV5-6	CASGPTGFTSTDTQYF	TGTGCCAGCGGCCCGACAGGATTTACTAGCACAGATACGCAGTATTTT
.	.	TRBJ1-5	TRBV4-1	CASKSNLIRGNQPQHF	TGCGCCAGCAAGAGCAATCTCATCAGGGGCAATCAGCCCCAGCATTTT
.	.	TRBJ1-1	TRBV6-5	CASSYSFPSYSEAFF	TGTGCCAGCAGTTACTCTTTCCCGAGTTACTCTGAAGCTTTCTTT
.	.	TRBJ1-5	TRBV28	CASGTTGYSNQPQHF	TGTGCCAGCGGGACAACAGGCTATAGCAATCAGCCCCAGCATTTT
TRBD2	.	TRBJ2-5	TRBV5-1	CASSSSGTQETQYF	TGCGCCAGCAGCTCTAGCGGGACCCAAGAGACCCAGTACTTC
.	.	TRBJ1-2	TRBV5-6	CASSQRQANFYGYTF	TGTGCCAGCAGCCAGCGACAGGCGAATTTCTATGGCTACACCTTC
TRBD1	.	TRBJ1-1	TRBV3-1/TRBV3-2	CASSQVAGGGTEAFF	TGTGCCAGCAGCCAAGTGGCAGGGGGTGGCACTGAAGCTTTCTTT
TRBD2	few	TRBJ2-7	TRBV28	CASSSTPLGLAGGPFYEQYF	TGTGCCAGCAGTTCAACCCCTCTGGGACTAGCGGGAGGGCCGTTCTACGAGCAGTACTTC
.	.	TRBJ2-1	TRBV28	CASSPPQYRQFF	TGTGCCAGCAGCCCTCCCCAGTACCGGCAGTTCTTC
TRBD1	.	TRBJ1-2	TRBV29-1	CSVLVDRGNYGYTF	TGCAGCGTTCTGGTGGACAGGGGCAACTATGGCTACACCTTC
.	.	TRBJ2-2	TRBV4-1	CASSPSGSGELFF	TGCGCCAGCAGTCCTTCAGGGTCCGGGGAGCTGTTTTTT
.	.	TRBJ1-3	TRBV14	CASSQLTVLGNTIYF	TGTGCCAGCAGCCAACTGACAGTTCTTGGAAACACCATATATTTT
TRBD2	.	TRBJ2-5	TRBV2	CASMRGDNRETQYF	TGTGCCAGCATGCGGGGGGACAATAGGGAGACCCAGTACTTC
.	.	TRBJ2-7	TRBV28	CASSTSGGFWLEQYF	.
.	.	TRBJ2-6	TRBV28	CASSFRGSGANVLTF	TGTGCCAGCAGTTTTCGGGGGTCGGGGGCCAACGTCCTGACTTTC
TRBD1	.	TRBJ2-5	TRBV13	CASSSEQGQRAQYF	TGTGCCAGCAGCTCAGAACAGGGGCAAAGGGCCCAGTACTTC
TRBD2	.	TRBJ2-3	TRBV4-3	CASSRLLADSTDTQYF	TGCGCCAGCAGCCGCCTACTAGCGGATAGCACAGATACGCAGTATTTT
.	.	TRBJ1-1	TRBV5-4	CASSSRSRAGEAFF	TGTGCCAGCAGCTCCCGATCCAGGGCGGGGGAAGCTTTCTTT
.	.	TRBJ2-1	TRBV5-1	CASSLVDNSYNEQFF	TGCGCCAGCAGCTTGGTGGACAACTCCTACAATGAGCAGTTCTTC
.	.	TRBJ2-1	TRBV5-1	CASSLEGTPVNEQFF	TGCGCCAGCAGCTTGGAAGGGACTCCGGTCAATGAGCAGTTCTTC
TRBD1	.	TRBJ2-3	TRBV9	CASSAISRGLNTDTQYF	TGTGCCAGCAGCGCGATAAGCAGGGGGCTGAACACAGATACGCAGTATTTT
TRBD2	.	TRBJ2-1	TRBV6-2/TRBV6-3	CASSYSGLAGIYNEQFF	TGTGCCAGCAGTTACTCTGGCCTAGCGGGAATCTACAATGAGCAGTTCTTC
TRBD1	once	TRBJ2-4	TRBV5-6	CASSPGGTGRNLAKNIQYF	TGTGCCAGCAGCCCAGGCGGGACAGGGAGAAATCTAGCCAAAAACATTCAGTACTTC
TRBD2	.	TRBJ2-7	TRBV13	CASSRTSAHEQYF	TGTGCCAGCAGCCGGACTAGCGCCCACGAGCAGTACTTC
.	.	TRBJ2-5	TRBV9	CASSAGTQQETQYF	TGTGCCAGCAGCGCCGGGACACAACAAGAGACCCAGTACTTC
TRBD1	.	TRBJ2-7	TRBV19	CASSITGQEVNEQYF	TGTGCCAGTAGTATAACGGGACAGGAGGTTAACGAGCAGTACTTC
.	.	TRBJ1-3	TRBV3-1/TRBV3-2	CASSQDRGNTIYF	TGTGCCAGCAGCCAAGATCGGGGAAACACCATATATTTT
TRBD1	.	TRBJ2-5	TRBV18	CASSPGAGGETQYF	TGTGCCAGCTCACCAGGGGCAGGGGGAGAGACCCAGTACTTC
.	.	TRBJ2-7	TRBV6-5	CASSYSGGSYEQYF	TGTGCCAGCAGTTACTCGGGCGGGTCCTACGAGCAGTACTTC
.	.	TRBJ2-1	TRBV4-1	CASSQIPQGLSYNEQFF	TGCGCCAGCAGCCAAATCCCCCAGGGGTTGTCCTACAATGAGCAGTTCTTC
.	.	TRBJ2-7	TRBV24-1	CATSDLPQKRGIEQYF	TGTGCCACCAGTGATTTGCCCCAGAAACGCGGGATCGAGCAGTACTTC
TRBD2	.	TRBJ2-4	TRBV6-2/TRBV6-3	CASSPPPGLVAKNIQYF	TGTGCCAGCAGCCCACCACCAGGACTAGTCGCCAAAAACATTCAGTACTTC
TRBD2	.	TRBJ2-4	TRBV27	CASSAGGNIQYF	TGTGCCAGCAGTGCGGGGGGGAACATTCAGTACTTC
.	.	TRBJ2-5	TRBV5-4	CASTFGGVMETQYF	TGTGCCAGCACCTTTGGCGGGGTCATGGAGACCCAGTACTTC